Here is one T cell receptor (beta chain) with its context. The sample comes from a study of CD8 T cells in Susac syndrome. Random hexamers served to reverse transcribe roughly 0.5 to 1 ug RNA. The CDR3 of TCR beta was amplified by immunoSEQ multiplex PCR across 54 Vbeta and 13 Jbeta. TCRdb fed the immunoSEQ multiplex PCR reads into MiXCR, producing one record per CDR3 protein. The sample comprises around 150,000 distinct CDR3 sequences, around 96% of which are singletons, and around 0.15% rests with the top ten. The CDR3 contains 16 residues. Germline assignment: CDR1 SGDLS and CDR2 YYNGEE. The ends lost 4 bases at V and 1 base at J; junction bases unmatched: 6. It was negative isolation that provided the CD8+ and CD4+ T cells, whereas TEMRA cells were enriched by FACS.

The specimen was CD4+ T cells from PBMCs. The chain uses TRBV9 and TRBJ2-5; 11 positions match TRBD2. The sequence was collected from a human donor in good health. The CDR3 loop is CASSTTSGGFQETQYF. In nucleotides, the CDR3 is TGTGCCAGCAGCACTACTAGCGGGGGATTCCAAGAGACCCAGTACTTC.